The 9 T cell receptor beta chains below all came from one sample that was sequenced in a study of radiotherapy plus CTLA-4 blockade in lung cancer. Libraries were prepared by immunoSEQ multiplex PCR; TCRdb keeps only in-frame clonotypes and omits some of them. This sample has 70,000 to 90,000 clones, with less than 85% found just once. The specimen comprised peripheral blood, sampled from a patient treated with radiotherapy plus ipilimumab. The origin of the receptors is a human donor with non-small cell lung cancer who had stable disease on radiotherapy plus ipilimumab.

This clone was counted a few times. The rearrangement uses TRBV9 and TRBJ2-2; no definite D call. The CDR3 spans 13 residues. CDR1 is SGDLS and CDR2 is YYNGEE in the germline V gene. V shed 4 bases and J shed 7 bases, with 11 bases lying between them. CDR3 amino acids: CASSSLASGELFF. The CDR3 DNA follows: TGTGCCAGCAGCTCCTTAGCCAGCGGGGAGCTGTTTTTT.

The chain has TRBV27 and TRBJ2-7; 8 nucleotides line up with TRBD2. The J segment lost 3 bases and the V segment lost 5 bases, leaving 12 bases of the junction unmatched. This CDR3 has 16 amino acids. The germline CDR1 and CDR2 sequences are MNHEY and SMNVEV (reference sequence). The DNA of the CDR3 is TGTGCCAGCAGTCTCGCCAGCGGGAGAGCTAACTACGAGCAGTACTTC. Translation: CASSLASGRANYEQYF.

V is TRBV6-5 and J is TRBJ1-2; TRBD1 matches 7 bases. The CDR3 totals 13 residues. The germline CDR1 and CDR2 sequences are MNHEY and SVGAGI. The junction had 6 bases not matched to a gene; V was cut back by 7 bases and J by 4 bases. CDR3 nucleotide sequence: TGTGCCAGCACCAGGGGGGGGGCCTATGGCTACACCTTC. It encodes CASTRGGAYGYTF.

The chain's CDR3 is CASSLMGTSVSTDTQYF. The CDR3, as DNA: TGTGCCAGCAGCTTGATGGGGACTAGCGTAAGCACAGATACGCAGTATTTT. The chain couples TRBV5-6 to TRBJ2-3, with 10 bases lining up with TRBD2. This CDR3 region has 17 residues. Trimming took 1 base from V and 0 from J; bases not matched to a gene: 5. Germline values: CDR1 SGHDT, CDR2 YYEEEE.

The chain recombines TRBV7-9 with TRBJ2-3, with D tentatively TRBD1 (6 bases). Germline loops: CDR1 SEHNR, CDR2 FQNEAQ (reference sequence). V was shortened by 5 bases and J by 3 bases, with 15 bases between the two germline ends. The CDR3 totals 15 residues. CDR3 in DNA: TGTGCCAGCAGCCTATTAAACAGGGAAACAGATACGCAGTATTTT. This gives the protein CASSLLNRETDTQYF.

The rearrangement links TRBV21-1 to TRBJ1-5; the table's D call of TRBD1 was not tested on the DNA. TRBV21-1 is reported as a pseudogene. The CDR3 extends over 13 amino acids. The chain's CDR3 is CASRTAPGWPQHF. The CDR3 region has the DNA TGTGCCAGCAGGACTGCCCCAGGGTGGCCCCAGCATTTT.

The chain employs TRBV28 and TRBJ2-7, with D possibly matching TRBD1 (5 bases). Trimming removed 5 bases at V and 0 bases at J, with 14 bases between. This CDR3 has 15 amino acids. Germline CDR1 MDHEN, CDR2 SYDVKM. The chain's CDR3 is CASSPTVPSSYEQYF. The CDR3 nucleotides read TGTGCCAGCAGTCCGACAGTTCCTAGCTCCTACGAGCAGTACTTC.

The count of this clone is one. CDR3 sequence reads: CASSRVYDTEAFF. CDR3 DNA sequence: TGTGCCAGCAGCCGGGTCTATGACACTGAAGCTTTCTTT. The gene calls are TRBV27 and TRBJ1-1; D ambiguous. CDR1 MNHEY and CDR2 SMNVEV come from the germline V gene (reference sequence). V was shortened by 6 bases and J by 3 bases, with 11 bases between the two germline ends. The CDR3 has 13 amino acids.

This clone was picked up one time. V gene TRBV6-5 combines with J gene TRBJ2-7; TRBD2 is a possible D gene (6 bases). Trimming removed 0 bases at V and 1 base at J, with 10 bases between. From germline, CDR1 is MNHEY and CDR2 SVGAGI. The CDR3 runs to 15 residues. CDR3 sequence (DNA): TGTGCCAGCAGTTACTCGCGGGACCCTTCCTACGAGCAGTACTTC. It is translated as CASSYSRDPSYEQYF.